Listed below are T cell receptor beta chains from one sample, sequenced in a study of CD8 T cells in ankylosing spondylitis. TCRdb analysed the 5' RACE reads with MiXCR anew, one entry per CDR3 protein. The sample has just over 350,000 distinct CDR3 sequences, about 20% seen once; the top ten hold around 13%. The sequenced material came from blood, either unsorted or a sorted T cell fraction (not recorded which). These receptors were obtained from a male donor with ankylosing spondylitis or in good health (not recorded which). The CDR3 runs from the conserved cysteine through the conserved F or W. A D gene is named only where the DNA matches it firmly. Clone size is not always given. Where it is, it says once, few, many or a class for expanded clones.

TRBJ2-3 | - | - | TRBV5-1 | TGCGCCAGCAGCTTCGCAGGTCGGCCGGGGGCCAGGACAGATACGCAGTATTTT | CASSFAGRPGARTDTQYF
TRBJ2-1 | - | - | TRBV3-1 | TGTGCCAGCAGGGACGGCAATGAGCAGTTCTTC | CASRDGNEQFF
TRBJ2-7 | - | TRBD1 | TRBV20-1 | TGCAGTGCTAGCAGGGGGCGCGGATACGAGCAGTACTTC | CSASRGRGYEQYF
TRBJ2-7 | many | TRBD1 | TRBV24-1 | TGTGCCACCAGGACGACAGGGACGGACGAGCAGTACTTC | CATRTTGTDEQYF
TRBJ2-5 | - | TRBD2 | TRBV20-1 | TGCAGTGCTAGAGATCCCCGACAAGCGGGGGGTGCAGAGACCCAGTACTTC | CSARDPRQAGGAETQYF
TRBJ1-5 | many | - | TRBV20-1 | TGCAGTGCTAAAGGTGGGGGGGATTATCAGCCCCAGCATTTT | CSAKGGGDYQPQHF
TRBJ1-1 | - | - | TRBV2 | TGTGCCAGTTTCACGAACACTGAAGCTTTCTTT | CASFTNTEAFF
TRBJ2-1 | - | - | TRBV15 | TGTGCCACCAGCAGAGATCCGTCCAGCAATGAGCAGTTCTTC | CATSRDPSSNEQFF
TRBJ2-5 | few | - | TRBV7-7 | TGTGCTAGCAGCCGGACATTATGGGAGACCCAGTACTTC | CASSRTLWETQYF
TRBJ2-1 | few | - | TRBV6-6 | TGTGCCACCGCGGTGACGGGATACAATGAGCAGTTCTTC | CATAVTGYNEQFF
TRBJ2-1 | many | - | TRBV5-1 | TGCGCCAGCACCGTTTCAGGGCTTGACTCCTACAATGAGCAGTTCTTC | CASTVSGLDSYNEQFF
TRBJ2-5 | few | TRBD1 | TRBV28 | TGTGCCACTAACAGGGGGCAAGAGACCCAGTACTTC | CATNRGQETQYF
TRBJ2-2 | - | - | TRBV29-1 | TGCAGCGTTGAAAACCCCTCAACGAACACCGGGGAGCTGTTTTTT | CSVENPSTNTGELFF
TRBJ2-5 | - | - | TRBV11-2 | TGTGCCAGCAGCTTAGATCTAGGTAGACAGGAGACCCAGTACTTC | CASSLDLGRQETQYF
TRBJ2-5 | few | TRBD2 | TRBV9 | TGTGCCAGCAGCGTTGAAAGGGAGGGGTCAGAGACCCAGTACTTC | CASSVEREGSETQYF
TRBJ2-7 | - | - | TRBV6-2/TRBV6-3 | TGTGCCAGCAGTTCCCAGGGGATCTACGAGCAGTACTTC | CASSSQGIYEQYF
TRBJ2-7 | few | - | TRBV15 | TGTGCCACCAGCCTATTGGGGGACTACGAGCAGTACTTC | CATSLLGDYEQYF
TRBJ2-7 | - | - | TRBV15 | TGTGCCACCAGCAGAGATCAGTATGGGCTTTCCTACGAGCAGTACTTC | CATSRDQYGLSYEQYF
TRBJ2-7 | many | - | TRBV7-9 | TGTGCCAGCAGCTCTCCGGTTCGCTACGAGCAGTACTTC | CASSSPVRYEQYF
TRBJ2-7 | few | - | TRBV7-9 | TGTGCCAGCGGCGGTCCAGGGCTCTCCTACGAGCAGTACTTC | CASGGPGLSYEQYF
TRBJ2-5 | - | TRBD2 | TRBV7-2 | TGTGCCAGCAGCTTTAGCGGGGCCGGCCAAGAGACCCAGTACTTC | CASSFSGAGQETQYF
TRBJ1-1 | - | TRBD1 | TRBV6-1 | TGTGCCAGCAGTGAACCGGGACAGACTGAAGCTTTCTTT | CASSEPGQTEAFF
TRBJ2-7 | few | - | TRBV5-1 | TGCGCCAGCAGCTTGGCCCGAGTAGGAGGGGTGTACGAGCAGTACTTC | CASSLARVGGVYEQYF
TRBJ2-1 | few | - | TRBV12-3/TRBV12-4 | TGTGCCAGCAGTTCCCTGGTGGGACTCAATGAGCAGTTCTTC | CASSSLVGLNEQFF
TRBJ1-2 | few | TRBD1 | TRBV12-3/TRBV12-4 | TGTGCCAGCAGTTTGGGACAGGGGAGCTATGGCTACACCTTC | CASSLGQGSYGYTF
TRBJ2-2 | few | - | TRBV12-3/TRBV12-4 | TGTGCCAGCTGGAGACAGACGAACACCGGGGAGCTGTTTTTT | CASWRQTNTGELFF
TRBJ1-5 | many | - | TRBV12-3/TRBV12-4 | TGTGCCAGCAGTTTGACGCATCAGCCCCAGCATTTT | CASSLTHQPQHF
TRBJ2-2 | many | - | TRBV12-3/TRBV12-4 | TGTGCCAGCAGTCCGGGGGCCGGGGAGCTGTTTTTT | CASSPGAGELFF